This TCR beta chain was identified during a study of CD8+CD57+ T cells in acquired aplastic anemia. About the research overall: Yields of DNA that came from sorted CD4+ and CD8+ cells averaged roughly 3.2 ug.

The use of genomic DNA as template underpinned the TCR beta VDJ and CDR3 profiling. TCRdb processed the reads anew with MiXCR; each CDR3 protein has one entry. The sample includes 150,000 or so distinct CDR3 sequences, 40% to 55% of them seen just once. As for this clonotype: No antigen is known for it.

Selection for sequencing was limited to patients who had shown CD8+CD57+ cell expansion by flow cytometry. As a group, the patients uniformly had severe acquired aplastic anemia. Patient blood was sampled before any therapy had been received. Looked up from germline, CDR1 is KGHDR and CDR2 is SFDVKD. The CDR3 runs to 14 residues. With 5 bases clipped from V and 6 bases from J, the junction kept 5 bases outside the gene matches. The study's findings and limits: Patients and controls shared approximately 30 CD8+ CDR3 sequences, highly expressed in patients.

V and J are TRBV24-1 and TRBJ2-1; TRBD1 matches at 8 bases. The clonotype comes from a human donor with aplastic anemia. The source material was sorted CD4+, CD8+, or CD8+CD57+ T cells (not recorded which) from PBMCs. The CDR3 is CATSGQGPTNEQFF. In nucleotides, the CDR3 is TGTGCCACCAGTGGACAGGGGCCCACCAATGAGCAGTTCTTC.